This T cell receptor beta chain was identified during a study of shared clonotypes between healthy human individuals. Overall study results and limits: Among donors, clonotype sharing was expected to be affected by sequencing depth.

Genomic DNA of each subset was evenly split across several immunoSEQ plates. The data were produced by immunoSEQ multiplex PCR, yet TCRdb's version contains in-frame clones alone and is incomplete. Among 800,000 to 1,200,000 clones listed, 75% to 80% were seen once. As regards this clone: The antigen remains undetermined.

All participating donors were Caucasian adults from Nashville, Tennessee. The CDR3 is made up of 17 amino acids. The germline V gene has CDR1 LNHDA and CDR2 SQIVND (reference sequence). With 11 bases clipped from V and 5 bases from J, the junction kept 17 bases outside the gene matches. The sequence came from a man aged 18 to 29 in good health. Some clones in this sample may be carry-over from other donors' samples. The chain recombines TRBV19 with TRBJ1-5, with TRBD1 matching over 11 bases. The specimen was memory CD4+ T cells from PBMCs. Subset defined: CD45RA-negative fraction. CDR3 protein: CAPNSGRGQGADQPQHF. DNA of the CDR3: TGTGCCCCCAATTCGGGCCGTGGACAGGGGGCAGATCAGCCCCAGCATTTT.